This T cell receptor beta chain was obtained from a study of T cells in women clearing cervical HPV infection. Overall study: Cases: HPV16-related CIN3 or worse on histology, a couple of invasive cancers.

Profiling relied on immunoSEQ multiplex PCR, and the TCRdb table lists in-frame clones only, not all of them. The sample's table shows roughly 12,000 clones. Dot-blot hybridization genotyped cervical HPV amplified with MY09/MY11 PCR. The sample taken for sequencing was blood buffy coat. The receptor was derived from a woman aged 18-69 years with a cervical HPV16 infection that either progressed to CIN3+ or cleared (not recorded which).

This chain's CDR3 is CASSYSGQSNQPQHF. CDR3 DNA, as far as it was read: TGTGCCAGCAGTTACTCAGGGCAGAGCAATCAGCCC. This rearrangement joins TRBV6-2 or TRBV6-3 to TRBJ1-5; D not resolved. The CDR3 end lies 3 residues beyond the end of the read and is filled in from the germline J gene. The CDR3 is 15 amino acids. Trimming left V 0 bases short and J 1 base short, with 7 bases between. In germline, CDR1 is MNHEY, CDR2 SVGEGT.